A single sample is the source of the 19 T cell receptor beta chains below, sequenced in a study of radiation and T cells in renal cell carcinoma. The repertoire was sequenced with immunoSEQ multiplex PCR; TCRdb's copy has only in-frame clones and lacks some. The sample contains 40,000 to 50,000 clones, 80% to 85% of which appear only once. Time point meaning: blood 4 weeks post-SBRT, at nephrectomy. Treatment specified: 15 Gy SBRT to primary tumor, nephrectomy 4 weeks later. The material sequenced was blood, taken from a patient whose treatment included radiotherapy and nephrectomy. The receptors derive from a woman in her seventies with renal cell carcinoma.

The rearrangement joins TRBV14 to TRBJ2-1; the D is unclear. CDR1 is SGHDN and CDR2 is FVKESK in the germline V gene. The CDR3 is made up of 12 amino acids. Trimming took off 0 bases at V and 14 bases at J, with 11 bases between the two ends. CDR3 region: CASSQDRTVKFF. CDR3 DNA: TGTGCCAGCAGCCAAGATCGTACGGTGAAGTTCTTC.

This clone was seen a few times. The chain carries TRBV29-1 and TRBJ2-1; TRBD2 agrees at 7 bases. With 5 bases clipped from V and 6 bases from J, the junction kept 10 bases outside the gene matches. Per germline, CDR1 SQVTM and CDR2 ANQGSEA. The CDR3 sequence is 14 residues long. CDR3 sequence reads: CSVRGGSQSNEQFF. The CDR3 DNA reads as TGCAGCGTTCGCGGCGGGAGTCAGTCCAATGAGCAGTTCTTC.

This chain connects TRBV11-3 to TRBJ1-1; 8 bases map to TRBD1. The CDR3 length is 13 residues. Per the germline V gene, CDR1 is SGHNT and CDR2 is YENEEA. J gave up 8 bases and V 3 bases, and 5 bases lay outside the gene matches. CDR3 DNA sequence: TGTGCCAGCAGCTTCACCGCAGGGGGCGAAGCTTTCTTT. Amino acids: CASSFTAGGEAFF.

This chain uses TRBV18 with TRBJ1-1; weak D call: TRBD1 (6 bases). The CDR3 is 17 amino acids. CDR1 KGHSH and CDR2 LQKENI come from the germline V gene. The V gene lost 6 bases and the J gene lost 3 bases, with 23 bases spanning the gap. This chain's CDR3 is CASSLQPPGALDTEAFF. The CDR3 bases are TGTGCCAGCTCCCTTCAACCTCCGGGGGCCCTGGACACTGAAGCTTTCTTT.

The chain recombines TRBV7-6 with TRBJ1-1, with D possibly matching TRBD1 (5 bases). Trimming removed 3 bases at V and 3 bases at J, with 14 bases between. The CDR3 loop spans 15 amino acids. In germline, CDR1 is SGHVS, CDR2 FNYEAQ. The CDR3 DNA reads as TGTGCCAGCAGCTTCCAGGGTAGCGGGGACACTGAAGCTTTCTTT. Amino acids: CASSFQGSGDTEAFF. The whole variable domain, filled in from reference TRBV7-6 and TRBJ1-1, reads GAGVSQSPRYKVTKRGQDVALRCDPISGHVSLYWYRQALGQGPEFLTYFNYEAQQDKSGLPNDRFSAERPEGSISTLTIQRTEQRDSAMYRCASSFQGSGDTEAFFGQGTRLTVV.

V gene TRBV5-6 combines with J gene TRBJ1-4; no reliable D call. Germline lookup yields CDR1 SGHDT and CDR2 YYEEEE. This CDR3 has 15 amino acids. V lost 1 base and J 3 bases, leaving 10 bases between the germline ends. The CDR3 here is CASSLWKTSNEKLFF. CDR3 coding DNA: TGTGCCAGCAGCTTGTGGAAGACGTCTAATGAAAAACTGTTTTTT. Complete variable domain (other parts from reference TRBV5-6 and TRBJ1-4): DAGVTQSPTHLIKTRGQQVTLRCSPKSGHDTVSWYQQALGQGPQFIFQYYEEEERQRGNFPDRFSGHQFPNYSSELNVNALLLGDSALYLCASSLWKTSNEKLFFGSGTQLSVL.

This clone was recorded only once. V usage is TRBV6-5 and J usage is TRBJ2-3; TRBD1 might be the D (6 bases). In germline, CDR1 is MNHEY, CDR2 SVGAGI. V dropped 4 bases and J dropped 10 bases, with 21 bases sitting between them. This CDR3 comprises 15 residues. The CDR3 DNA reads TGTGCCAGCAGTTCCAGACAGAGGAGAGGACAGCCGCAGTATTTT. Its protein is CASSSRQRRGQPQYF.

The rearrangement links TRBV7-8 to TRBJ2-3; D unresolved. CDR1 SGHVS and CDR2 FQNEAQ come from the germline V gene. This CDR3 comprises 14 residues. Deletions cut 1 base from V and 2 bases from J, with 7 bases between. CDR3: CASSLGTTTDTQYF. CDR3 DNA sequence: TGTGCCAGCAGCTTAGGGACCACCACAGATACGCAGTATTTT.

The chain is built from TRBV10-2 and TRBJ2-4; 7 nucleotides agree with TRBD1. V lost 7 bases to trimming and J lost 0 bases; unmatched junction nucleotides: 9. In germline, CDR1 is WSHSY, CDR2 SAAADI. The CDR3 loop spans 16 amino acids. CDR3 protein: CASTGQIKLAKNIQYF. The CDR3 bases are TGCGCCAGCACGGGACAGATTAAACTAGCCAAAAACATTCAGTACTTC.

This clone has a single count. The rearrangement uses TRBV27 and TRBJ1-6, with D unclear. This CDR3 contains 14 residues. Germline CDR1 reads MNHEY; CDR2 reads SMNVEV (reference sequence). V lost 0 bases and J lost 11, with 11 bases in between. The CDR3 sequence is CASSLSIGVAPLHF. DNA for the CDR3: TGTGCCAGCAGTTTATCGATCGGGGTCGCACCCCTCCACTTT.

The gene calls are TRBV27 and TRBJ2-5; D is uncertain. The CDR3 has 13 amino acids. Germline values: CDR1 MNHEY, CDR2 SMNVEV (reference sequence). V dropped 0 bases and J dropped 0 bases, with 2 bases sitting between them. CDR3 in amino acids: CASSLSYQETQYF. CDR3 nucleotide sequence: TGTGCCAGCAGTTTATCGTACCAAGAGACCCAGTACTTC.

This clone showed up just a few times. The genes are TRBV5-4 and TRBJ2-3; possible D gene TRBD1, 5 bases. The germline gives CDR1 SGHNT, CDR2 YYREEE (reference sequence). The length of the CDR3 is 14 residues. Trimming removed 4 bases from V and 2 bases from J, with 11 bases in between. CDR3 amino acids: CASSLETVTDTQYF. DNA for the CDR3: TGTGCCAGCAGCCTAGAGACAGTCACAGATACGCAGTATTTT.

The chain employs TRBV10-3 and TRBJ2-4; unclear D gene. CDR1 ENHRY and CDR2 SYGVKD come from the germline V gene. Trimming shortened V by 2 bases and J by 9 bases, and 8 bases separated the two germline ends. This CDR3 spans 12 amino acids. Written as DNA, the CDR3 is TGTGCCATCAGTGAGCGAGGTATCATTCAGTACTTC. This sequence encodes CAISERGIIQYF.

The chain recombines TRBV27 with TRBJ1-1; TRBD1 matches at 8 bases. V shed 5 bases and J 4 bases; nucleotides not matched to a gene: 6. There are 14 residues in the CDR3. Germline CDR1 and CDR2: MNHEY and SMNVEV (reference sequence). Here the CDR3 DNA reads TGTGCCAGCAGTCTGACAGGGGTGGGCACTGAAGCTTTCTTT. Protein: CASSLTGVGTEAFF.

The chain has TRBV6-1 and TRBJ1-4; D perhaps matches TRBD1 (6 bases). The CDR3 length is 15 residues. Germline V lookup: CDR1 MNHNS, CDR2 SASEGT. The V and J ends lost 5 bases and 3 bases respectively, with 13 bases between them. The CDR3, as DNA: TGTGCCAGCAGTACGACAGGTTTTTCTAATGAAAAACTGTTTTTT. Translation gives CASSTTGFSNEKLFF.

V gene TRBV6-5 combines with J gene TRBJ1-2, with 7 positions matching TRBD1. Trimming cost V 0 bases and J 4 bases; bases outside gene matches: 5. This CDR3 comprises 15 residues. Germline V gene sequence: CDR1 MNHEY, CDR2 SVGAGI. Written as DNA, the CDR3 is TGTGCCAGCAGTTACTCGTCGGGACAGATCTATGGCTACACCTTC. This encodes CASSYSSGQIYGYTF.

V usage is TRBV19 and J usage is TRBJ2-6, with 7 bases fitting TRBD1. Per germline, CDR1 LNHDA and CDR2 SQIVND (reference sequence). J lost 2 bases, V lost 4 bases, and 11 bases had no gene match. The CDR3 consists of 18 residues. The CDR3 DNA is TGTGCCAGTAGTACCTCATGGACAGGCACCACTGGGGCCAACGTCCTGACTTTC. It specifies CASSTSWTGTTGANVLTF.

The chain couples TRBV7-9 to TRBJ2-3; 7 bases match TRBD2. This CDR3 contains 14 residues. V shed 6 bases and J 3 bases; nucleotides not matched to a gene: 6. Looked up from germline, CDR1 is SEHNR and CDR2 is FQNEAQ (reference sequence). The CDR3 DNA sequence: TGTGCCAGCAGTCGAGGGGAGGGTACAGATACGCAGTATTTT. Amino acids: CASSRGEGTDTQYF. Based on the CDR3 plus reference TRBV7-9 and TRBJ2-3, the full variable domain is DTGVSQNPRHKITKRGQNVTFRCDPISEHNRLYWYRQTLGQGPEFLTYFQNEAQLEKSRLLSDRFSAERPKGSFSTLEIQRTEQGDSAMYLCASSRGEGTDTQYFGPGTRLTVL.

This chain uses TRBV9 with TRBJ2-3; 7 nucleotides line up with TRBD2. V shed 3 bases and J 2 bases; nucleotides not matched to a gene: 6. This CDR3 has 15 amino acids. Germline assignment: CDR1 SGDLS and CDR2 YYNGEE. The CDR3 loop reads CASSAEGTITDTQYF. The CDR3 bases are TGTGCCAGCAGCGCCGAGGGGACTATCACAGATACGCAGTATTTT.